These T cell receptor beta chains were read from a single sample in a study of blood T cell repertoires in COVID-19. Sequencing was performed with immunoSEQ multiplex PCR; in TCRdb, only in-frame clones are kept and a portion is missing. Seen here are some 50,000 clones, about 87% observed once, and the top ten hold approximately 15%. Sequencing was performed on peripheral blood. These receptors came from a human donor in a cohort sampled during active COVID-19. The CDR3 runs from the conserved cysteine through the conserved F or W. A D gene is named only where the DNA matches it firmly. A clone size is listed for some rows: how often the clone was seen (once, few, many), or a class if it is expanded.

CDR3 DNA: TGTGCCAGCAGTTCCCCAGGGTCTCCTAATGAAAAACTGTTTTTT
CDR3 protein: CASSSPGSPNEKLFF
clone size: once
J gene: TRBJ1-4
D gene: NA
V gene: TRBV7-9

CDR3 DNA: TGTGCCAGCAGCTTAGGGGGACAGGGCTCTGGAAACACCATATATTTT
CDR3 protein: CASSLGGQGSGNTIYF
clone size: NA
J gene: TRBJ1-3
D gene: TRBD1
V gene: TRBV7-9

CDR3 DNA: TGTGCCAGCAGCCTTAGCGGGGGGAACTCCTACGAGCAGTACTTC
CDR3 protein: CASSLSGGNSYEQYF
clone size: NA
J gene: TRBJ2-7
D gene: TRBD2
V gene: TRBV9

CDR3 DNA: TGTGCCAGCAGCCAAGGGTCAGGGGCCTACAATGAGCAGTTCTTC
CDR3 protein: CASSQGSGAYNEQFF
clone size: NA
J gene: TRBJ2-1
D gene: NA
V gene: TRBV3-1/TRBV3-2

CDR3 DNA: TGTGCCAGTAGTATGTACTCGTCCTACGAGCAGTACTTC
CDR3 protein: CASSMYSSYEQYF
clone size: NA
J gene: TRBJ2-7
D gene: NA
V gene: TRBV19

CDR3 DNA: TGTGCCAGCAGTTTATGGCAGAATGAAAAACTGTTTTTT
CDR3 protein: CASSLWQNEKLFF
clone size: NA
J gene: TRBJ1-4
D gene: NA
V gene: TRBV27

CDR3 DNA: TGTGCCTGGAGATGGGGACAGCAAGAGACCCAGTACTTC
CDR3 protein: CAWRWGQQETQYF
clone size: NA
J gene: TRBJ2-5
D gene: TRBD1
V gene: TRBV30

CDR3 DNA: TGTGCCAGCAGTGAAGTTGGGGCCCGAGAGAACACTGAAGCTTTCTTT
CDR3 protein: CASSEVGARENTEAFF
clone size: NA
J gene: TRBJ1-1
D gene: NA
V gene: TRBV2

CDR3 DNA: TGCAGCGTCCTGTTCGAGGGACTTAACTATGGCTACACCTTC
CDR3 protein: CSVLFEGLNYGYTF
clone size: once
J gene: TRBJ1-2
D gene: NA
V gene: TRBV29-1

CDR3 DNA: TGTGCCAGCAGCCCGAGACTAGCGGGAGTCGGGGATACGCAGTATTTT
CDR3 protein: CASSPRLAGVGDTQYF
clone size: NA
J gene: TRBJ2-3
D gene: TRBD2
V gene: TRBV4-2

CDR3 DNA: TGCAGTGCTAGTGTCATTAGACAGAATTCACCCCTCCACTTT
CDR3 protein: CSASVIRQNSPLHF
clone size: NA
J gene: TRBJ1-6
D gene: NA
V gene: TRBV20-1

CDR3 DNA: TGTGCCAGCAGCCGTGATACAGGGCGCGAGACCCAGTACTTC
CDR3 protein: CASSRDTGRETQYF
clone size: NA
J gene: TRBJ2-5
D gene: NA
V gene: TRBV7-9

CDR3 DNA: TGTGCCAGCACCATGACAGGGAACGGCTACACCTTC
CDR3 protein: CASTMTGNGYTF
clone size: once
J gene: TRBJ1-2
D gene: TRBD1
V gene: TRBV12-3/TRBV12-4

CDR3 DNA: TGTGCCAGCAGCAGGGACAGGGGGTTTGTCTACGAGCAGTACTTC
CDR3 protein: CASSRDRGFVYEQYF
clone size: NA
J gene: TRBJ2-7
D gene: TRBD1
V gene: TRBV5-4

CDR3 DNA: TGTGCCTGGAGTGTAAATAGTGGACAGAGTAATTCACCCCTCCACTTT
CDR3 protein: CAWSVNSGQSNSPLHF
clone size: few
J gene: TRBJ1-6
D gene: NA
V gene: TRBV30

CDR3 DNA: TGTGCCAGCAACCCTTCAGGCCCAGGGACCGGGGAGCTGTTTTTT
CDR3 protein: CASNPSGPGTGELFF
clone size: NA
J gene: TRBJ2-2
D gene: NA
V gene: TRBV6-5

CDR3 DNA: TGTGCCAGTAGTCAAGCTAGCGGGAGTAGGTACGAGCAGTACTTC
CDR3 protein: CASSQASGSRYEQYF
clone size: NA
J gene: TRBJ2-7
D gene: TRBD2
V gene: TRBV19

CDR3 DNA: TGTGCCAGCAAAACAGGGGAGGACACCGGGGAGCTGTTTTTT
CDR3 protein: CASKTGEDTGELFF
clone size: NA
J gene: TRBJ2-2
D gene: NA
V gene: TRBV2

CDR3 DNA: TGTGCCAGCAGGACGACAGGGAAGAACACTGAAGCTTTCTTT
CDR3 protein: CASRTTGKNTEAFF
clone size: NA
J gene: TRBJ1-1
D gene: TRBD1
V gene: TRBV6-5

CDR3 DNA: TGCAGCGTTGAGGGCGGGCTAGCGGGGGTAGACAATGAGCAGTTCTTC
CDR3 protein: CSVEGGLAGVDNEQFF
clone size: once
J gene: TRBJ2-1
D gene: TRBD2
V gene: TRBV29-1

CDR3 DNA: TGTGCCAGCTCCGCGGACACTCCGTCCTACGAGCAGTACTTC
CDR3 protein: CASSADTPSYEQYF
clone size: NA
J gene: TRBJ2-7
D gene: NA
V gene: TRBV18

CDR3 DNA: TGTGCCAGCAGCTTAGACCCGGGAGGGTCCTACAATGAGCAGTTCTTC
CDR3 protein: CASSLDPGGSYNEQFF
clone size: NA
J gene: TRBJ2-1
D gene: TRBD2
V gene: TRBV7-2

CDR3 DNA: TGTGCCAGCCGTTCCGGGACAGGGGATGGCTACACCTTC
CDR3 protein: CASRSGTGDGYTF
clone size: once
J gene: TRBJ1-2
D gene: TRBD1
V gene: TRBV3-1/TRBV3-2

CDR3 DNA: TGTGCCAGCAGTTACGGGGGCGAGAACACTGAAGCTTTCTTT
CDR3 protein: CASSYGGENTEAFF
clone size: NA
J gene: TRBJ1-1
D gene: NA
V gene: TRBV6-2/TRBV6-3

CDR3 DNA: TGTGCCAGCCGAATAAGAGGCGGCCGGCTTCACAATGAGCAGTTCTTC
CDR3 protein: CASRIRGGRLHNEQFF
clone size: NA
J gene: TRBJ2-1
D gene: NA
V gene: TRBV27

CDR3 DNA: TGTGCCAGCAGCCCAGATTTAAAAGAGACCCAGTACTTC
CDR3 protein: CASSPDLKETQYF
clone size: NA
J gene: TRBJ2-5
D gene: NA
V gene: TRBV11-2

CDR3 DNA: TGTGCCAGCAGTATCCTCGGGACAGTAGGGAACACTGAAGCTTTCTTT
CDR3 protein: CASSILGTVGNTEAFF
clone size: NA
J gene: TRBJ1-1
D gene: TRBD1
V gene: TRBV28